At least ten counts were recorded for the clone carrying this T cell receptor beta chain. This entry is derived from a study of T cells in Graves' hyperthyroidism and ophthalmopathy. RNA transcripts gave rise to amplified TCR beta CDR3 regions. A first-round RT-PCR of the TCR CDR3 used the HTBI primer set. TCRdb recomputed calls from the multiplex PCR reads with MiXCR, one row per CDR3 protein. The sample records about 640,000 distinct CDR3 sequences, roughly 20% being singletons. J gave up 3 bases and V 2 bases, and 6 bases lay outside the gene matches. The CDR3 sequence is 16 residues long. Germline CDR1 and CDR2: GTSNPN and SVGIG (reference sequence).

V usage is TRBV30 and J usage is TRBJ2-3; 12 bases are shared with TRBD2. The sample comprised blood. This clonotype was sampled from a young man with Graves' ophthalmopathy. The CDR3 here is CAWSYSLAGGTDTQYF. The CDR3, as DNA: TGTGCCTGGAGTTACTCACTAGCGGGAGGAACAGATACGCAGTATTTT.